Listed here is a single T cell receptor beta chain. The record originates from a study of blood T cell repertoires in COVID-19. At the level of the study: Italy, Spain and the United States were the sources of the convalescent and acute COVID-19 samples. PBMCs, B-cell-depleted T cells, or T cells provided the cDNA or gDNA that made up the material.

This CDR3 has 18 amino acids. V was pared by 4 bases and J by 3 bases, with 10 bases of the junction left unmatched. Germline CDR1 SGHRS, CDR2 YFSETQ. In the study's own analysis: Using reference gene primer amplification, nucleated cell counts were estimated. The repertoire was sequenced with immunoSEQ multiplex PCR; TCRdb's copy has only in-frame clones and lacks some. That table gives V, J and clone size, and the DNA gave D and trimming. The sample shows 90,000 or so clones, 65% to 90% of them seen only once. The receptor was isolated from a man in his 60s with acute or convalescent COVID-19. The chain recombines TRBV5-1 with TRBJ2-3; TRBD2 matches at 14 bases. The specimen sequenced was peripheral blood. CDR3 amino acids: CASSGGLAGVLGTDTQYF. The CDR3 region has the DNA TGCGCCAGCAGCGGGGGACTAGCGGGAGTTCTAGGGACAGATACGCAGTATTTT.